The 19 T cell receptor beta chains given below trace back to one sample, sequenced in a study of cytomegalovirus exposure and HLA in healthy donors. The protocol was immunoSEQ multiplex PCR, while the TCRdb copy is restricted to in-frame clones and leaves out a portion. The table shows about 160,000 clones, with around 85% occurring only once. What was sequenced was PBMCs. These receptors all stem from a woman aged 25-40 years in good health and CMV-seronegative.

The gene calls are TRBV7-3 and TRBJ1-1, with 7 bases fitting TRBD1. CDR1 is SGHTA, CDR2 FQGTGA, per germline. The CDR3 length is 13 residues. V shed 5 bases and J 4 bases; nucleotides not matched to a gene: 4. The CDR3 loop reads CASSEQGTTEAFF. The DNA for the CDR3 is TGTGCCAGCAGCGAACAGGGGACCACTGAAGCTTTCTTT.

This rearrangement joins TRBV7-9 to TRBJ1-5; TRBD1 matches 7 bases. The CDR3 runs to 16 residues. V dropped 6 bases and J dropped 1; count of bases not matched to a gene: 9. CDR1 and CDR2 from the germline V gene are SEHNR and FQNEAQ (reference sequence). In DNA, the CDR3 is TGTGCCAGCAGTACCGAACTGACAGGGAGCAATCAGCCCCAGCATTTT. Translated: CASSTELTGSNQPQHF.

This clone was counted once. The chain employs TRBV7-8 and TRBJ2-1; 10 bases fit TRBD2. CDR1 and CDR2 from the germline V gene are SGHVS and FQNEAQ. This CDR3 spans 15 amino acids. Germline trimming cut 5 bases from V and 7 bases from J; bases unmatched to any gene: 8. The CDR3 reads CASSRSGGAVNEQFF. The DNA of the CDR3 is TGTGCCAGCAGCAGGAGCGGGGGGGCCGTGAATGAGCAGTTCTTC.

The CDR3 loop reads CASSLRDSGTEAFF. CDR3 nucleotides: TGTGCCAGCAGCCTCCGGGACAGTGGCACTGAAGCTTTCTTT. The chain recombines TRBV27 with TRBJ1-1; 7 bases are shared with TRBD1. This CDR3 contains 14 residues. V gave up 6 bases and J gave up 4 bases; unmatched junction bases: 8. Germline CDR1 and CDR2: MNHEY and SMNVEV (reference sequence).

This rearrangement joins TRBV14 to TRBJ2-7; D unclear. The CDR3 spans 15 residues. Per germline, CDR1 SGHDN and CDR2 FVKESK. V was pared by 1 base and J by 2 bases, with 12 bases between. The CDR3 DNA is TGTGCCAGCAGCCAAGTTCACGGATTAGCCTACGAGCAGTACTTC. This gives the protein CASSQVHGLAYEQYF.

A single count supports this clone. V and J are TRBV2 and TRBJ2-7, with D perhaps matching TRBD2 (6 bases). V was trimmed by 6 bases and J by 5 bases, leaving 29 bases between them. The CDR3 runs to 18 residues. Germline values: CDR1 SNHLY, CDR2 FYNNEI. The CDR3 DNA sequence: TGTGCCAGCAGCCGAACTTTGGAAGGAGGGCCCTCTCGCGACGAGCAGTACTTC. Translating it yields CASSRTLEGGPSRDEQYF. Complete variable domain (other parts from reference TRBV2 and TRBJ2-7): EPEVTQTPSHQVTQMGQEVILRCVPISNHLYFYWYRQILGQKVEFLVSFYNNEISEKSEIFDDQFSVERPDGSNFTLKIRSTKLEDSAMYFCASSRTLEGGPSRDEQYFGPGTRLTVT.

The CDR3 loop reads CASSTDDYGYTF. The CDR3 DNA reads TGTGCCAGCAGTACAGACGACTATGGCTACACCTTC. This sequence joins TRBV28 and TRBJ1-2, with D unresolved. The germline CDR1 and CDR2 sequences are MDHEN and SYDVKM. The CDR3 is made up of 12 amino acids. The ends were cut back, 5 bases at V and 3 bases at J, with 7 bases in the middle.

The CDR3 region has the DNA TGTGCCAGTAGTGAAAGGGTCGAAACTGAAGCTTTCTTT. Translating gives CASSERVETEAFF. The chain carries TRBV19 and TRBJ1-1; D ambiguous. The V gene's germline CDR1 is LNHDA and CDR2 SQIVND (reference sequence). The CDR3 runs to 13 residues. The V and J ends lost 5 bases and 5 bases respectively, with 12 bases between them.

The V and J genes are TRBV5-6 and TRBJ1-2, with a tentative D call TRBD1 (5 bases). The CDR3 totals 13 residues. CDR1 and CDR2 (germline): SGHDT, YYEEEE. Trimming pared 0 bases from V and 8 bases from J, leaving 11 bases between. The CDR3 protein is CASSLARGYGYTF. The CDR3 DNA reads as TGTGCCAGCAGCTTGGCGCGGGGGTACGGCTACACCTTC. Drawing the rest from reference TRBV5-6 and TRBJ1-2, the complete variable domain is DAGVTQSPTHLIKTRGQQVTLRCSPKSGHDTVSWYQQALGQGPQFIFQYYEEEERQRGNFPDRFSGHQFPNYSSELNVNALLLGDSALYLCASSLARGYGYTFGSGTRLTVV.

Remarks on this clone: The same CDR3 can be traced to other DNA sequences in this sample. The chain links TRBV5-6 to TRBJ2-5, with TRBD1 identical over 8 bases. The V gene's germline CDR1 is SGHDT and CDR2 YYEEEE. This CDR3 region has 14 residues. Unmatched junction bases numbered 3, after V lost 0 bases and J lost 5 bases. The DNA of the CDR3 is TGTGCCAGCAGCTTGGCCAGGGGGCGGGAGACCCAGTACTTC. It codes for CASSLARGRETQYF.

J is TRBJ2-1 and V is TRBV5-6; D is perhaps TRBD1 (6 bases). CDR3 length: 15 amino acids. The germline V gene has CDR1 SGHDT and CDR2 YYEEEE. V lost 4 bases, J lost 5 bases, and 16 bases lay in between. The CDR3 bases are TGTGCCAGCAGCCGAGGGGGAGCGTTTGACAATGAGCAGTTCTTC. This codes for CASSRGGAFDNEQFF.

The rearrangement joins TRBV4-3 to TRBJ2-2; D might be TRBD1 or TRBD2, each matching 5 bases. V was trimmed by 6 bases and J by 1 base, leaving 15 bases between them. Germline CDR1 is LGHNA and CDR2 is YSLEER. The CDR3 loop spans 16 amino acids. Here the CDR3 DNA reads TGCGCCAGCAGTCCTCCGGGACGGAGGAACACCGGGGAGCTGTTTTTT. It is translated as CASSPPGRRNTGELFF.

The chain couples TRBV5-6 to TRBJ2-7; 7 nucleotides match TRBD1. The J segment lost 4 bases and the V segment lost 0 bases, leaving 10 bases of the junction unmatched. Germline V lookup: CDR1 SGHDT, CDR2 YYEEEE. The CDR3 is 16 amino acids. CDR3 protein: CASSLVGNRGTYEQYF. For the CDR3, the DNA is TGTGCCAGCAGCTTGGTCGGGAACAGGGGCACATACGAGCAGTACTTC.

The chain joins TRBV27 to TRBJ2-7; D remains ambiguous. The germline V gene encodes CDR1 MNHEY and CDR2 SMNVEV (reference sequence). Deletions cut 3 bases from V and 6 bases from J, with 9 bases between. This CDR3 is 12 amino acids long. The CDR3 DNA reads TGTGCCAGCAGTTTGAACCGAATCGAGCAGTACTTC. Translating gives CASSLNRIEQYF.

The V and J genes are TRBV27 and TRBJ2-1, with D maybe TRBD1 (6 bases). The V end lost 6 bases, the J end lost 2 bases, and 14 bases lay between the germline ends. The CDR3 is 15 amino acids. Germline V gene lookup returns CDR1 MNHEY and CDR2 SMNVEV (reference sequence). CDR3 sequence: CASRAQGIAYNEQFF. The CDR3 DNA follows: TGTGCCAGCAGGGCACAGGGAATCGCCTACAATGAGCAGTTCTTC.

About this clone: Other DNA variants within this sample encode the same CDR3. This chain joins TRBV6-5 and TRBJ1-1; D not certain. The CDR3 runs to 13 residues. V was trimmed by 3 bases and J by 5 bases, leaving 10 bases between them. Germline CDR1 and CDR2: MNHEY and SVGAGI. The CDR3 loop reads CASSYEGGTEAFF. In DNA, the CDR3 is TGTGCCAGCAGTTATGAGGGAGGGACTGAAGCTTTCTTT.

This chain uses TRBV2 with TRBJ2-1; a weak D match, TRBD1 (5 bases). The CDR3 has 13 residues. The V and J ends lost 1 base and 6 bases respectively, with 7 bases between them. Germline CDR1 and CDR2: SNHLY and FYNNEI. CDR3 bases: TGTGCCAGCAGTGAAGACAGGAGCAATGAGCAGTTCTTC. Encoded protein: CASSEDRSNEQFF.

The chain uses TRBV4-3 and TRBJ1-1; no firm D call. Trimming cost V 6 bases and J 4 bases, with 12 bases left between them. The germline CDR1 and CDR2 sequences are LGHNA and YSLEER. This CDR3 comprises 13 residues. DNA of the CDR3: TGCGCCAGCAGACCGGGCGAGTCCACTGAAGCTTTCTTT. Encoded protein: CASRPGESTEAFF.

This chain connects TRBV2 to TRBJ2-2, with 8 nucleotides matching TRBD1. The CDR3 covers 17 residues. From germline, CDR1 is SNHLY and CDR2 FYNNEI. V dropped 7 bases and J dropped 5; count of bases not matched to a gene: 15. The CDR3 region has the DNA TGTGCCAGCAATAAACTGGCAGGGGGCGCAGGAACCGGGGAGCTGTTTTTT. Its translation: CASNKLAGGAGTGELFF.